This TCR beta chain was profiled in a study of cytomegalovirus exposure and HLA in healthy donors. General study points: Clusters of TCRs from the first cohort tended to co-occur in the 100 to 150 validation repertoires (as a later analysis found). The study put under 200 TCR beta chains on its list as cytomegalovirus-associated. Researchers reported that three CMV-associated chains were confirmed in vitro as CMV antigen-specific.

The protocol was immunoSEQ multiplex PCR, while the TCRdb copy is restricted to in-frame clones and leaves out a portion. The sample contains 150,000 to 200,000 clones, 80% to 90% of which appear only once. This CDR3 is 14 amino acids long. Germline V gene lookup returns CDR1 SGHAT and CDR2 FQDESV (reference sequence). V gave up 4 bases and J gave up 7 bases; unmatched junction bases: 4. Separate from the approximately 670-subject first cohort was the approximately 120-subject validation cohort, to which the donors belonged. This clone has just a few counts. Its antigen remains unidentified. This TCR was sampled from a woman younger than 45 in good health and CMV-seronegative. The rearrangement links TRBV11-1 to TRBJ1-6; 7 positions agree with TRBD1. Sequencing was performed on PBMCs. The CDR3 sequence: CASSSETGNSPLHF. The DNA for the CDR3 is TGTGCCAGCAGCTCGGAGACAGGGAATTCACCCCTCCACTTT.